This TCR beta chain is from a study of Graves' ophthalmopathy and Graves' hyperthyroidism. Whole-study results and caveats: The authors also found most expanded thyroid clonotypes above 0.001 frequency in blood.

This clonotype was counted at least ten times. Its specificity is unknown. RNA transcripts were the template, and TCR beta CDR3 regions were amplified from them. Second-round multiplex PCR followed a first-round RT-PCR using HTBI primers. TCRdb passed the multiplex PCR reads through MiXCR, listing each CDR3 protein once. The sample has around 670,000 distinct CDR3 sequences, roughly 41% seen once. The CDR3 is 14 residues long. Germline CDR1 reads SNHLY; CDR2 reads FYNNEI. V dropped 5 bases and J dropped 4; count of bases not matched to a gene: 4. This TCR derives from an adult man with Graves' ophthalmopathy. Input material: peripheral blood. The chain links TRBV2 to TRBJ2-2; 7 bases fit TRBD2. CDR3 protein: CASSTLAGTGELFF. CDR3 DNA sequence: TGTGCCAGCAGTACTTTAGCGGGCACCGGGGAGCTGTTTTTT.